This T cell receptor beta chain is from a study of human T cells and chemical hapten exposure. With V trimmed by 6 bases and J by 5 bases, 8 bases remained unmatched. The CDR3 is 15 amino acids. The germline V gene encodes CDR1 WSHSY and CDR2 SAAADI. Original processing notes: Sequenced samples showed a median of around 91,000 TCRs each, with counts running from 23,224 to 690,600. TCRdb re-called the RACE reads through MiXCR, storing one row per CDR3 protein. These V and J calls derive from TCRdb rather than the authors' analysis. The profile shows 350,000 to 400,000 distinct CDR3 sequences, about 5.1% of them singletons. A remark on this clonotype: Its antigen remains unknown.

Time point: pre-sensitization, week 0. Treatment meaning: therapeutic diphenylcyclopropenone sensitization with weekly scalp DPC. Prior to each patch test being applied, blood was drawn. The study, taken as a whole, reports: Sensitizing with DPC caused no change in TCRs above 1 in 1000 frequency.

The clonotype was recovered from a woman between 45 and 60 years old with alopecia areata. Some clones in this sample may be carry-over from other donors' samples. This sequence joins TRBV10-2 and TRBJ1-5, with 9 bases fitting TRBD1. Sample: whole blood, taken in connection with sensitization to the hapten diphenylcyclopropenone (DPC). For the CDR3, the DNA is TGCGCCAGCAGGGAACAGGGGGCCCCACATCAGCCCCAGCATTTT. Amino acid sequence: CASREQGAPHQPQHF.